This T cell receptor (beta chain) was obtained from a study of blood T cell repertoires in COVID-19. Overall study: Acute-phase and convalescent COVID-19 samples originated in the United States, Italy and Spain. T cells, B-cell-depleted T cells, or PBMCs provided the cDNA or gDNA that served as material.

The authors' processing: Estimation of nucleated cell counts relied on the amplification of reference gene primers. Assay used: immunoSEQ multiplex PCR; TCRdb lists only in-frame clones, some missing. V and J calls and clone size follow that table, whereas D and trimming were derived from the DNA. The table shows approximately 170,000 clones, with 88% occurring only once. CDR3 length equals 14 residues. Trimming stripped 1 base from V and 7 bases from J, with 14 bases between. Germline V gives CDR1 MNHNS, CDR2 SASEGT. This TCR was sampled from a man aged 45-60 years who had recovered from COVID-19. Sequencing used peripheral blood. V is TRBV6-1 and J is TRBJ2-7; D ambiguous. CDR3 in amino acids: CASSEGAALGEQYF. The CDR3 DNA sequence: TGTGCCAGCAGTGAAGGGGCAGCCCTCGGAGAGCAGTACTTC.